This TCR beta chain was obtained from a study of blood T cell repertoires in COVID-19. CDR3 length equals 16 residues. The trim removed 3 bases at V and 1 base at J, leaving 4 bases unmatched. The V gene's germline CDR1 is ENHRY and CDR2 SYGVKD. Assay used: immunoSEQ multiplex PCR; TCRdb lists only in-frame clones, some missing. The table lists 150,000 to 200,000 clones, around 85% of them singletons. The receptor comes from a human donor with active or convalescent COVID-19. The donor label of this sample is uncertain. The source material was peripheral blood. The chain uses TRBV10-3 and TRBJ2-3, with TRBD2 matching over 10 bases. Here the CDR3 reads CAISDPLAGGTDTQYF. The CDR3 DNA reads as TGTGCCATCAGTGATCCGCTAGCGGGGGGCACAGATACGCAGTATTTT.